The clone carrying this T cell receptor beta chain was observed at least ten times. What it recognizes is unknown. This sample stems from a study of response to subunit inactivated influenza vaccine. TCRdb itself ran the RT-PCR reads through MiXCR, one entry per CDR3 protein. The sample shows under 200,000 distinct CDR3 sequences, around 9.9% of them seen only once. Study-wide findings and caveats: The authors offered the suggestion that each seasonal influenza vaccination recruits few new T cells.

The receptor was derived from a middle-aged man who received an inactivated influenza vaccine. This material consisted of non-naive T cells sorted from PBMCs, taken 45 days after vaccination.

DNA for the CDR3: TGCAGCGTTGGCGCAACTCCTCGCACAGATACGCAGTATTTT. Amino acids: CSVGATPRTDTQYF. The chain is built from TRBV29-1 and TRBJ2-3; D is unclear. This CDR3 has 14 amino acids. CDR1 is SQVTM, CDR2 ANQGSEA, per germline. Trimming cost V 4 bases and J 1 base, with 12 bases left between them.